This T cell receptor (beta chain) appears in the sequencing data of a study of T-cell reconstitution after alpha-beta-depleted transplantation in children. Findings of the study overall: Surviving recipient T cells and thymic progenitors underlay high day-60 TCRbeta diversity in some patients. Reports say that about two months after transplant, the alpha-beta T cells came out of several hundred graft clones that had expanded. T-cell numbers and diversity one year post-transplant derived largely from freshly generated T cells.

V was clipped by 3 bases and J by 6 bases, with 10 bases between them. There are 13 residues in the CDR3. Per the germline V gene, CDR1 is SNHLY and CDR2 is FYNNEI. This clonotype was counted ten times or more. Its specificity is not known. Unique molecular identifiers were incorporated during preparation of the TCRbeta library. TCRdb called the PCR reads again in MiXCR, with one record for every CDR3 protein. This sample has about 140,000 distinct CDR3 sequences, with 8.8% found just once. The sample was PBMCs, mostly from graft donor cells, taken 180 days after TCRalphabeta/CD19-depleted stem cell transplant. J is TRBJ2-3 and V is TRBV2; weak D call: TRBD2 (5 bases). This TCR came from a female patient aged 2-15 years who had a stem cell transplant for congenital amegakaryocytic thrombocytopenia, so the T cells may come from the graft donor. The CDR3 protein is CASSDFRGDTQYF. The CDR3 nucleotides are TGTGCCAGCAGTGATTTCCGAGGGGATACGCAGTATTTT.